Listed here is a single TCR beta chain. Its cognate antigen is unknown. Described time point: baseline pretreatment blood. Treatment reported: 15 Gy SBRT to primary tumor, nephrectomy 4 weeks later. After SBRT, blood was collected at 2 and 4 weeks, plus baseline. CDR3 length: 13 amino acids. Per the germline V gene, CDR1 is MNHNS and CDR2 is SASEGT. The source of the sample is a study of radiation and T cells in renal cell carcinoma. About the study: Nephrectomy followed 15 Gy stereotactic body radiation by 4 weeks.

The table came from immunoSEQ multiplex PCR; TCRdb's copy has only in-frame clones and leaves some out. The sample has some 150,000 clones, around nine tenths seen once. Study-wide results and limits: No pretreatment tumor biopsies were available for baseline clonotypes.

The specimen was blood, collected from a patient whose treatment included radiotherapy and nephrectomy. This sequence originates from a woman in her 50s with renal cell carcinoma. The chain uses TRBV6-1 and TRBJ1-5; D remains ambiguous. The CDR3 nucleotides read TGTGGGGTGGCACCAGTGAGCAATCAGCCCCAGCATTTT. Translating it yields CGVAPVSNQPQHF.